This paragraph reports one T cell receptor beta chain. Sequencing was performed with immunoSEQ multiplex PCR; in TCRdb, only in-frame clones are kept and a portion is missing. The table includes about 81,000 clones, just over 85% detected once. The data derive from a study of blood T cell repertoires in COVID-19. Study-wide context: PBMCs, B-cell-depleted T cells, or T cells provided the cDNA or gDNA that made up the material.

V dropped 7 bases and J dropped 6; count of bases not matched to a gene: 14. CDR1 is SGDLS, CDR2 YYNGEE, per germline. The CDR3 spans 16 residues. The sequence was collected from a woman older than 75 with acute or convalescent COVID-19. The source material was peripheral blood. The chain is built from TRBV9 and TRBJ2-3, with 10 bases fitting TRBD2. This CDR3 is CASSLVASGGSDTQYF. The CDR3 bases are TGTGCCAGCTCCCTTGTGGCTAGCGGGGGATCGGATACGCAGTATTTT.